In its sample, the clone carrying this TCR beta chain was seen a few times. The entry originates in a study of human T cells and chemical hapten exposure. Study-wide context: Reading of the patch tests, which applied 0.01% DPC to the upper back, occurred at 6 days. The patients, most of them female, presented with alopecia areata, totalis or universalis.

Time point here: patch test 2, 6 weeks after DPC sensitization. The treatment was: therapeutic diphenylcyclopropenone sensitization with weekly scalp DPC. Extraction of total RNA was performed on unfractionated whole blood. Germline V gene lookup returns CDR1 SGHTA and CDR2 FQGNSA. Trimming took 3 bases from V and 7 from J; bases not matched to a gene: 10. This CDR3 comprises 16 residues. Each CDR3 protein gets one entry after TCRdb re-called the RACE reads with MiXCR. In the table there are some 350,000 distinct CDR3 sequences, about 6% of which are singletons. The sample here was whole blood, taken in connection with sensitization to the hapten diphenylcyclopropenone (DPC). The receptor was isolated from a woman younger than 35 with alopecia areata. Some clones in this sample may be carry-over from other donors' samples. The chain has TRBV7-2 and TRBJ2-1; 9 bases fit TRBD1. This CDR3 reads CASSLPVPGQGNEQFF. In DNA form, the CDR3 reads TGTGCCAGCAGCTTGCCTGTCCCGGGACAGGGTAATGAGCAGTTCTTC.